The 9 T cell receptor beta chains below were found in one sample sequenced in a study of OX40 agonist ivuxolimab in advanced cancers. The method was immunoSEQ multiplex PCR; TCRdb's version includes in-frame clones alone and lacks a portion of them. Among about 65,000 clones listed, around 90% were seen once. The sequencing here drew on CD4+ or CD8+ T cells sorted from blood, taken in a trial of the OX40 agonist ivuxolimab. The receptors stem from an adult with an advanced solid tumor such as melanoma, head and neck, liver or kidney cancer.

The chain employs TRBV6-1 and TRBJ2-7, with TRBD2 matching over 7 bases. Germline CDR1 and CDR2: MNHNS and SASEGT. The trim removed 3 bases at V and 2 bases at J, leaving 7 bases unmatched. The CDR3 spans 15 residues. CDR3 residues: CASSEGQRGAYEQYF. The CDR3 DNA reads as TGTGCCAGCAGTGAGGGTCAGCGGGGAGCCTACGAGCAGTACTTC.

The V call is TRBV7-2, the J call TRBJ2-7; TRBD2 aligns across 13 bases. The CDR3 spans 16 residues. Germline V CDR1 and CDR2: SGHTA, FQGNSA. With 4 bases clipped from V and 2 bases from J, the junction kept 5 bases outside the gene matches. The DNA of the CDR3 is TGTGCCAGCAGCTCCGGACTAGCGGGGGAGACCTACGAGCAGTACTTC. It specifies CASSSGLAGETYEQYF.

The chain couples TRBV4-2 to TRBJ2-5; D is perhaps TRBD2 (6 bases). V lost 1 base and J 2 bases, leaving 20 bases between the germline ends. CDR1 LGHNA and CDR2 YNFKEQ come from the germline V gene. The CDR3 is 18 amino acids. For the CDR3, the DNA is TGTGCCAGCAGCCAAGTGACCGTTTTGACGGGGGAACAAGAGACCCAGTACTTC. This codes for CASSQVTVLTGEQETQYF.

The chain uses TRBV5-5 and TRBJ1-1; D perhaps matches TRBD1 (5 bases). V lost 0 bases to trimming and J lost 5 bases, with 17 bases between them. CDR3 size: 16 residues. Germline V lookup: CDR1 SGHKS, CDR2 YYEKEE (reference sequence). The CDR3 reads CASSLAVPAGWTEAFF. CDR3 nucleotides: TGTGCCAGCAGCTTGGCGGTTCCGGCAGGGTGGACTGAAGCTTTCTTT.

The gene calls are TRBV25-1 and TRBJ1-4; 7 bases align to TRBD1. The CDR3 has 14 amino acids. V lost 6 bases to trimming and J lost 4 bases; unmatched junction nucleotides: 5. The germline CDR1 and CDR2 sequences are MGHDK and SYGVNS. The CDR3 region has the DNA TGTGCCAGCAGGAACAGGGGAGGTAATGAAAAACTGTTTTTT. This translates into CASRNRGGNEKLFF.

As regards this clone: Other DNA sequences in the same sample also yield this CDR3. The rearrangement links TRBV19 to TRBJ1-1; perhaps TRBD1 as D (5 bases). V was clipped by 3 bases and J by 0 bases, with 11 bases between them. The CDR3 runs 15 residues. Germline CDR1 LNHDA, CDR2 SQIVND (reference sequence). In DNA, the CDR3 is TGTGCCAGTAGTATCGGAAGGGGAATGAACACTGAAGCTTTCTTT. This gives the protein CASSIGRGMNTEAFF.

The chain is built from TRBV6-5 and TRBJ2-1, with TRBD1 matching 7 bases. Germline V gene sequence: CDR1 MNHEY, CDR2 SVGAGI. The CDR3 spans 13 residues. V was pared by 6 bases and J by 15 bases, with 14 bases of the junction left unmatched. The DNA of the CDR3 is TGTGCCAGCAGACCACCTCGACAGGGACGGCCGTTCTTC. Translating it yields CASRPPRQGRPFF.

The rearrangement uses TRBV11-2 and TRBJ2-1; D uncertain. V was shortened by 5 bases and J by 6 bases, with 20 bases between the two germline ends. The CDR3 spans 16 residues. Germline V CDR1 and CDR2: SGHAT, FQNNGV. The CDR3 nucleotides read TGTGCCAGCAGCAGACCTACAGTCGGGCGTAGCAATGAGCAGTTCTTC. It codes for CASSRPTVGRSNEQFF.

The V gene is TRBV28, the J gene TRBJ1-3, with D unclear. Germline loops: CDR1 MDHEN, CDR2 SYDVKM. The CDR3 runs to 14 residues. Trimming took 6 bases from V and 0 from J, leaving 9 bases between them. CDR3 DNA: TGTGCCAGCAGACTACTAGACTCTGGAAACACCATATATTTT. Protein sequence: CASRLLDSGNTIYF.